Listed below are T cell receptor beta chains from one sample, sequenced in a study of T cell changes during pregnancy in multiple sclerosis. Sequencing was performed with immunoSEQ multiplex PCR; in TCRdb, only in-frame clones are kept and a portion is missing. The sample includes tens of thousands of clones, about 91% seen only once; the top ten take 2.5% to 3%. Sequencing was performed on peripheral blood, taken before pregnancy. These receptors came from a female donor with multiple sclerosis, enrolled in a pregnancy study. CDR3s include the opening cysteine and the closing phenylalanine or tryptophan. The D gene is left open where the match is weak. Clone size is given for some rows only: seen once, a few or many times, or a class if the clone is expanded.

DNA: TGCAGCGTTGAAAGGGAGGGACTAGCGGGTTACGAAGAGACCCAGTACTTC
CDR3: CSVEREGLAGYEETQYF
V: TRBV29-1
size: NA
J: TRBJ2-5
D: TRBD2
length: 17

DNA: TGTGCCAGCACCCTGGGAGGCCTCGTGAGCTATGGCTACACCTTC
CDR3: CASTLGGLVSYGYTF
V: TRBV6-1
size: NA
J: TRBJ1-2
D: NA
length: 15

DNA: TGTGCTGCGGGTATTGACACCGGGGAGCTGTTTTTT
CDR3: CAAGIDTGELFF
V: TRBV30
size: NA
J: TRBJ2-2
D: NA
length: 12

DNA: TGCGCCAGCAGCTTAAGCGGGAGTTCCTACAATGAGCAGTTCTTC
CDR3: CASSLSGSSYNEQFF
V: TRBV5-1
size: few
J: TRBJ2-1
D: TRBD2
length: 15

DNA: TGTGCCAGCAGCCTGGGAGGGAATTCCTACGAGCAGTACTTC
CDR3: CASSLGGNSYEQYF
V: TRBV6-6
size: NA
J: TRBJ2-7
D: TRBD2
length: 14

DNA: TGTGCCACCAGCAGAGAGCCCGGCAGGGCTGCGTATGGCTACACCTTC
CDR3: CATSREPGRAAYGYTF
V: TRBV15
size: many
J: TRBJ1-2
D: NA
length: 16

DNA: TGTGCCAGCAGCTTAGCCAGGGGTGACGAAGCTTTCTTT
CDR3: CASSLARGDEAFF
V: TRBV7-2
size: NA
J: TRBJ1-1
D: NA
length: 13

DNA: TGTGCCAGCAGTTCCTTTTTGGACAGGTACTACGAGCAGTACTTC
CDR3: CASSSFLDRYYEQYF
V: TRBV7-2
size: NA
J: TRBJ2-7
D: TRBD1
length: 15

DNA: TGTGCCAGCAGTCCTAGCGGGAGTTCCTACAATGAGCAGTTCTTC
CDR3: CASSPSGSSYNEQFF
V: TRBV28
size: NA
J: TRBJ2-1
D: TRBD2
length: 15

DNA: TGTGCCAGCATGGGGCTCTCCTACGAGCAGTACTTC
CDR3: CASMGLSYEQYF
V: TRBV2
size: NA
J: TRBJ2-7
D: NA
length: 12

DNA: TGCAGCGTTACCAGGGGGCAAGGTGGGGCCAACGTCCTGACTTTC
CDR3: CSVTRGQGGANVLTF
V: TRBV29-1
size: once
J: TRBJ2-6
D: TRBD1
length: 15

DNA: TGTGCCAGCAGCTTGTTTAGAGGGACAGGGAATGAAAAACTGTTTTTT
CDR3: CASSLFRGTGNEKLFF
V: TRBV5-4
size: NA
J: TRBJ1-4
D: TRBD1
length: 16

DNA: TGCAGCGCCAGGAGGGGTATGAACACTGAAGCTTTCTTT
CDR3: CSARRGMNTEAFF
V: TRBV29-1
size: NA
J: TRBJ1-1
D: NA
length: 13

DNA: TGTGCCAGCAGCTTAACTCTCGGCGGGATTTCATCCTACGAGCAGTACTTC
CDR3: CASSLTLGGISSYEQYF
V: TRBV13
size: NA
J: TRBJ2-7
D: NA
length: 17

DNA: TGTGCCAGCAGCTTATTCGACAGGTACACAGATACGCAGTATTTT
CDR3: CASSLFDRYTDTQYF
V: TRBV7-9
size: NA
J: TRBJ2-3
D: NA
length: 15

DNA: TGTGCCAGCAGTGAATTTCAGGGGACCCAGTACTTC
CDR3: CASSEFQGTQYF
V: TRBV25-1
size: NA
J: TRBJ2-5
D: NA
length: 12

DNA: TGTGCCAGCAGCTCAAAATACAGGGGGCAGGTGGAGACCCAGTACTTC
CDR3: CASSSKYRGQVETQYF
V: TRBV7-9
size: NA
J: TRBJ2-5
D: TRBD1
length: 16

DNA: TGCGCCAGCAGCCAAGAGGGGGCGGGAGTTGAAGATACGCAGTATTTT
CDR3: CASSQEGAGVEDTQYF
V: TRBV4-1
size: NA
J: TRBJ2-3
D: NA
length: 16

DNA: TGTGCCAGCAGTAATCCCTACGAGCGGCAGTACTTC
CDR3: CASSNPYERQYF
V: TRBV6-5
size: NA
J: TRBJ2-7
D: NA
length: 12

DNA: TGTGCCAGCAGCACGGGGGACTCTGGAAACACCATATATTTT
CDR3: CASSTGDSGNTIYF
V: TRBV7-2
size: NA
J: TRBJ1-3
D: NA
length: 14

DNA: TGTGCCAGTAGTATTGGGAGGGACACCGACGAGCAGTACTTC
CDR3: CASSIGRDTDEQYF
V: TRBV19
size: NA
J: TRBJ2-7
D: NA
length: 14

DNA: TGTGCCAGCAGCGTAGGCAACGGTGAAGCTTTCTTT
CDR3: CASSVGNGEAFF
V: TRBV9
size: NA
J: TRBJ1-1
D: NA
length: 12

DNA: TGTGCCAGCAGTGATCCTAGGTCGTTACCGAACACCGGGGAGCTGTTTTTT
CDR3: CASSDPRSLPNTGELFF
V: TRBV25-1
size: NA
J: TRBJ2-2
D: NA
length: 17

DNA: TGTGCCAGCAGCTTGTTATCCGGGACCTACGAGCAGTACTTC
CDR3: CASSLLSGTYEQYF
V: TRBV5-6
size: once
J: TRBJ2-7
D: NA
length: 14

DNA: TGTGCCAGCAGCTCACTAGCGGGAGCGTACAATGAGCAGTTCTTC
CDR3: CASSSLAGAYNEQFF
V: TRBV7-9
size: NA
J: TRBJ2-1
D: TRBD2
length: 15

DNA: TGTGCCAGCAGCTTTTCTGGCGGTGCTCAAGAGACCCAGTACTTC
CDR3: CASSFSGGAQETQYF
V: TRBV5-4
size: NA
J: TRBJ2-5
D: NA
length: 15

DNA: TGTGCCAGCAGCTTAGCAGGTAGCGGGAGGGCCGGGGAGCAGTACTTC
CDR3: CASSLAGSGRAGEQYF
V: TRBV7-9
size: NA
J: TRBJ2-7
D: TRBD2
length: 16

DNA: TGTGCCAGCAGTTTACAGGGGGCGAGCGGCTACACCTTC
CDR3: CASSLQGASGYTF
V: TRBV28
size: NA
J: TRBJ1-2
D: TRBD1
length: 13

DNA: TGTGCCAGTAGAGGGGACAGGGGGGCCTGGGGGTTAGGTGAAAAACTGTTTTTT
CDR3: CASRGDRGAWGLGEKLFF
V: TRBV19
size: NA
J: TRBJ1-4
D: TRBD1
length: 18

DNA: TGTGCCAGCAGCTTCGGAGGTCTAGCATCGGACGAGCAGTACTTC
CDR3: CASSFGGLASDEQYF
V: TRBV5-4
size: NA
J: TRBJ2-7
D: NA
length: 15

DNA: TGTGCCAGTAGTATTACTAGCGGCGGCGGCGCGGGAGAGACCCAGTACTTC
CDR3: CASSITSGGGAGETQYF
V: TRBV19
size: NA
J: TRBJ2-5
D: TRBD2
length: 17

DNA: TGTGCCAGCTCAGTCCAAGGGAGAGGTACTGAAGCTTTCTTT
CDR3: CASSVQGRGTEAFF
V: TRBV18
size: NA
J: TRBJ1-1
D: NA
length: 14

DNA: TGTGCCAGCAGCTTGACTAGCGGGGTTTCTTACAATGAGCAGTTCTTC
CDR3: CASSLTSGVSYNEQFF
V: TRBV7-6
size: NA
J: TRBJ2-1
D: TRBD2
length: 16

DNA: TGTGCCAGTCTTAGCGGGATGAACGATGAGCAGTTCTTC
CDR3: CASLSGMNDEQFF
V: TRBV27
size: NA
J: TRBJ2-1
D: TRBD2
length: 13

DNA: TGTGCCAGCAGCTCGACCGGGACAGGGGGGAAGAACACTGAAGCTTTCTTT
CDR3: CASSSTGTGGKNTEAFF
V: TRBV5-4
size: NA
J: TRBJ1-1
D: TRBD1
length: 17

DNA: TGCGCCAGCAGCGGAGACAGGGGAAGGGAAGCTTTCTTT
CDR3: CASSGDRGREAFF
V: TRBV5-1
size: NA
J: TRBJ1-1
D: TRBD1
length: 13

DNA: TGTGCCAGCAGCTTCTACCGGGACAGCTTCTATGGCTACACCTTC
CDR3: CASSFYRDSFYGYTF
V: TRBV5-6
size: NA
J: TRBJ1-2
D: TRBD1
length: 15

DNA: TGTGCCAGCAGCCCCCTCACTTTCGCGGGGAACACTGAAGCTTTCTTT
CDR3: CASSPLTFAGNTEAFF
V: TRBV28
size: NA
J: TRBJ1-1
D: NA
length: 16

DNA: TGTGCCAGTTCGACAGGGTACGAGCAGTACTTC
CDR3: CASSTGYEQYF
V: TRBV9
size: NA
J: TRBJ2-7
D: TRBD1
length: 11

DNA: TGTGCCAGCAGCCATCGGGCGGGACTAGCGGGAGGAACGCCCTACGAGCAGTACTTC
CDR3: CASSHRAGLAGGTPYEQYF
V: TRBV7-8
size: once
J: TRBJ2-7
D: TRBD2
length: 19

DNA: TGTGCCAGCTCACGGGACAGCTCCTACAATGAGCAGTTCTTC
CDR3: CASSRDSSYNEQFF
V: TRBV18
size: once
J: TRBJ2-1
D: TRBD1
length: 14

DNA: TGCGCCAGCAGCTTGCTAACGGGGACAACGGGACTAACCCGCTCCTACAATGAGCAGTTCTTC
CDR3: CASSLLTGTTGLTRSYNEQFF
V: TRBV5-1
size: NA
J: TRBJ2-1
D: NA
length: 21

DNA: TGTGCCAGCAGCTTAGCGGGGGCCAACACAGATACGCAGTATTTT
CDR3: CASSLAGANTDTQYF
V: TRBV27
size: NA
J: TRBJ2-3
D: TRBD2
length: 15

DNA: TGTGCCAGCAGACCCCTTGGGAGTAGCGAGTACGAGCAGTACTTC
CDR3: CASRPLGSSEYEQYF
V: TRBV27
size: NA
J: TRBJ2-7
D: NA
length: 15

DNA: TGTGCCAGCAGTTCCCCGGGACAGCATAATGAAAAACTGTTTTTT
CDR3: CASSSPGQHNEKLFF
V: TRBV27
size: once
J: TRBJ1-4
D: TRBD1
length: 15

DNA: TGTGCCTGGAGCAGACAGACCGAAAATGAAAAACTGTTTTTT
CDR3: CAWSRQTENEKLFF
V: TRBV30
size: NA
J: TRBJ1-4
D: NA
length: 14

DNA: TGCGCCAGCAGCTTGGGGCAGGGTATCGCCAATGAGCAGTTCTTC
CDR3: CASSLGQGIANEQFF
V: TRBV5-1
size: NA
J: TRBJ2-1
D: NA
length: 15

DNA: TGTGCCAGCAGTGGCAGCGGGAGAGGCTACGAGCAGTACTTC
CDR3: CASSGSGRGYEQYF
V: TRBV25-1
size: NA
J: TRBJ2-7
D: TRBD2
length: 14

DNA: TGTGCCAGCACCCATGGCCAGAAGTACTTC
CDR3: CASTHGQKYF
V: TRBV6-5
size: NA
J: TRBJ2-7
D: NA
length: 10

DNA: TGCAGCGTCCGACCAGGGATTTATCTATCTGAAGCTTTCTTT
CDR3: CSVRPGIYLSEAFF
V: TRBV29-1
size: NA
J: TRBJ1-1
D: NA
length: 14

DNA: TGTGCCAGCAGTCGTTCTAATGAAAAACTGTTTTTT
CDR3: CASSRSNEKLFF
V: TRBV25-1
size: once
J: TRBJ1-4
D: NA
length: 12

DNA: TGTGCCAGCAGTTACCCCCCACAGGGGGGCTTCACCGAGCAGTACTTC
CDR3: CASSYPPQGGFTEQYF
V: TRBV6-5
size: NA
J: TRBJ2-7
D: TRBD1
length: 16

DNA: TGTGCCAGCAGTGACAAGGGGGAACCCCAGCATTTT
CDR3: CASSDKGEPQHF
V: TRBV6-1
size: NA
J: TRBJ1-5
D: NA
length: 12

DNA: TGTGCCAGCAGTATTAAAGACAGGGTCCATGAGCAGTTCTTC
CDR3: CASSIKDRVHEQFF
V: TRBV6-5
size: NA
J: TRBJ2-1
D: TRBD1
length: 14

DNA: TGTGCCAGCAGAACGGGGGCGGGAGGGCCTCTAGGAGATACGCAGTATTTT
CDR3: CASRTGAGGPLGDTQYF
V: TRBV28
size: NA
J: TRBJ2-3
D: TRBD2
length: 17